The rows below give T cell receptor beta chains drawn from one sample of a study of cytomegalovirus exposure and HLA in healthy donors. TCRdb keeps only in-frame clones here, not all; method: immunoSEQ multiplex PCR. The sample contains tens of thousands of clones, almost 97% of which appear only once. Material for sequencing was PBMCs. These receptors came from a young woman in good health and CMV-seronegative. Each CDR3 is given with its conserved first and last residue. The order of the fields is CDR3 DNA, CDR3 protein, J gene, clone size, D gene, V gene. The D gene is left open where the match is weak. Not all rows give a size; the values are once, few, many and, for expanded clones, a class.

TGTGCCAGCAGTTTCACCCAGGGGGCCGCGCTAAGGGCCTACGAGCAGTACTTC,CASSFTQGAALRAYEQYF,TRBJ2-7,NA,TRBD1,TRBV27
TGTGCCAGCAGCAACCTGGGACAGGGAAACACTGAAGCTTTCTTT,CASSNLGQGNTEAFF,TRBJ1-1,NA,TRBD1,TRBV7-9
TGCGCCAGCAGCCCATACACCAGGTCCTACGAGCAGTACTTC,CASSPYTRSYEQYF,TRBJ2-7,NA,NA,TRBV4-1
TGCGCCAGCAGCTTGGGAGCGGGTGACAGACCCTACGAGCAGTACTTC,CASSLGAGDRPYEQYF,TRBJ2-7,NA,NA,TRBV5-1
TGCAGTGCTAGTGTCCTATTGGAGCAGTACTTC,CSASVLLEQYF,TRBJ2-7,once,NA,TRBV20-1
TGCGCCAGCAGCCAAGACAGGGCTGGCAATGAGCAGTTCTTC,CASSQDRAGNEQFF,TRBJ2-1,NA,NA,TRBV4-1
TGTGCCAGCAGCAAGGGGACAACTACCTACGAGCAGTACTTC,CASSKGTTTYEQYF,TRBJ2-7,NA,NA,TRBV9
TGTGCCAGCAGCTGGACAGGCAACACCGGGGAGCTGTTTTTT,CASSWTGNTGELFF,TRBJ2-2,NA,TRBD1,TRBV7-9
TGTGCCAGTAGGCCCCAGGGGGTTCGGATCTACGAGCAGTACTTC,CASRPQGVRIYEQYF,TRBJ2-7,NA,TRBD1,TRBV19
TGTGCCTGCCCGCCGCGGGGCCCGTATGGCTACACCTTC,CACPPRGPYGYTF,TRBJ1-2,NA,NA,TRBV30
TGTGCCAGCAGCCCCGAACTAGCGGGGGTTGAGACCCAGTACTTC,CASSPELAGVETQYF,TRBJ2-5,NA,TRBD2,TRBV11-1
TGTGCCAGCAGTTCCCTTGTATTCGGACTTCGAGGTACACACACAGATACGCAGTATTTT,CASSSLVFGLRGTHTDTQYF,TRBJ2-3,NA,NA,TRBV28
TGTGCCATCAGTGAGACAGACAGGGGCCCCGGAGGAGGCACTGAAGCTTTCTTT,CAISETDRGPGGGTEAFF,TRBJ1-1,NA,TRBD1,TRBV10-3
TGTGCCAGCTCACCAGGTGCAGGGCCCCAAGAGACCCAGTACTTC,CASSPGAGPQETQYF,TRBJ2-5,NA,NA,TRBV18
TGCGCCAGCAGCTTGGATACTCCCAATCAGCCCCAGCATTTT,CASSLDTPNQPQHF,TRBJ1-5,NA,NA,TRBV5-1
TGTGCCAGCAGGAAGCCCGAGGGAGCCCCCTACGAGCAGTACTTC,CASRKPEGAPYEQYF,TRBJ2-7,NA,NA,TRBV6-6
TGTGCCAGCTCACCGGGCGGCTGGGCTAGCGGGAGGGCCTCACCTTTGGGCGAGCAGTACTTC,CASSPGGWASGRASPLGEQYF,TRBJ2-7,NA,TRBD2,TRBV18
TGTGCCAGTAGTCGGACAGGGGAAAAACTGTTTTTT,CASSRTGEKLFF,TRBJ1-4,NA,TRBD1,TRBV19
TGTGCCAGCAGCCCGCCCGGGACTAGCGTTACGACCCAGTACTTC,CASSPPGTSVTTQYF,TRBJ2-5,NA,TRBD2,TRBV5-5
TGCGCCAGCAGGGCCGACAGGACTCTCATCAATCAGCCCCAGCATTTT,CASRADRTLINQPQHF,TRBJ1-5,NA,NA,TRBV5-1
TGTGCCAGCACTCCCAGGACTACTGTAGGCAATGAGCAGTTCTTC,CASTPRTTVGNEQFF,TRBJ2-1,NA,NA,TRBV28
TGTGCCAGCAGCCCCCTGCAGGTCCCCTACGAGCAGTACTTC,CASSPLQVPYEQYF,TRBJ2-7,NA,NA,TRBV7-9
TGTGCCAGCAGCCCTGGGCCAGGGGCGCCCACTGAAGCTTTCTTT,CASSPGPGAPTEAFF,TRBJ1-1,NA,NA,TRBV11-2
TGTGCCAGCAGAACCGGGGGGCGCACCTACGAGCAGTACTTC,CASRTGGRTYEQYF,TRBJ2-7,NA,NA,TRBV28
TGTGCCAGCAGCGAAGGCGGGGTGACCGGGGAGCTGTTTTTT,CASSEGGVTGELFF,TRBJ2-2,NA,NA,TRBV7-3
TGTGCCAGCAGTTTGGTGGGCCATGAGCAGTTCTTC,CASSLVGHEQFF,TRBJ2-1,NA,NA,TRBV27
TGTGCCAGCAGTCCCTCGGGGGGGCTTGCCTACGAGCAGTACTTC,CASSPSGGLAYEQYF,TRBJ2-7,NA,TRBD2,TRBV27
TGTGCCAGCAGTGTTCAGGGGGCCGGCAATCAGCCCCAGCATTTT,CASSVQGAGNQPQHF,TRBJ1-5,NA,TRBD1,TRBV27
TGTGCCACCGGGCAGGGTGGTCAGCCCCAGCATTTT,CATGQGGQPQHF,TRBJ1-5,NA,NA,TRBV15
TGTGCCAGCAGTGACCTAACTAGCGGAGCTAGCACAGATACGCAGTATTTT,CASSDLTSGASTDTQYF,TRBJ2-3,NA,TRBD2,TRBV6-4
TGTGCCAGCACTGGACAGTACAATGAGCAGTTCTTC,CASTGQYNEQFF,TRBJ2-1,once,NA,TRBV21-1
TGTGCCACGCCACCCCCCGAGAGCGAGCAGTACTTC,CATPPPESEQYF,TRBJ2-7,NA,NA,TRBV28
TGTGCCACCAGCAGAGACAGGGAGGCATGGGTGGAGACCCAGTACTTC,CATSRDREAWVETQYF,TRBJ2-5,NA,NA,TRBV15
TGTGCCACCAGCAGAGGACAGGGTTACATTCAGTACTTC,CATSRGQGYIQYF,TRBJ2-4,NA,TRBD1,TRBV15
TGTGCCAGCAGCTTAGCCCCCCCAGGGGGTCGGACCTCTTACTACGAGCAGTACTTC,CASSLAPPGGRTSYYEQYF,TRBJ2-7,NA,TRBD1,TRBV7-2
TGTGCCAGCAGCCAGGACAGGGGGCTGAGTGAAGCTTTCTTT,CASSQDRGLSEAFF,TRBJ1-1,NA,TRBD1,TRBV14
TGTGCCAGCAGTGAAGCCAGGGGACCCCTCTACGAGCAGTACTTC,CASSEARGPLYEQYF,TRBJ2-7,once,NA,TRBV6-1
TGTGCCAGTAGCGGATTAGAACAGGGAGAATGGGTGGATGGCTACACCTTC,CASSGLEQGEWVDGYTF,TRBJ1-2,NA,NA,TRBV19
TGTGCCAGCCACAGGGCAGGGCAGCCCCAGCATTTT,CASHRAGQPQHF,TRBJ1-5,NA,NA,TRBV7-9
TGCAGTGGACACAAAGTGGAGTTCTTC,CSGHKVEFF,TRBJ2-1,NA,NA,TRBV20-1
TGTGCCAGCAGCCCTCTCCCAGACTATGGCTACACCTTC,CASSPLPDYGYTF,TRBJ1-2,NA,NA,TRBV7-9
TGTGCCAGCAGTCCCCCCCCGTGGGGCCGAGGGGAGCTGTTTTTT,CASSPPPWGRGELFF,TRBJ2-2,NA,NA,TRBV28
TGTGCCAGCAGTGCGTTCGGGACAGGGGTTGGGGAAAAACTGTTTTTT,CASSAFGTGVGEKLFF,TRBJ1-4,NA,TRBD1,TRBV2
TGTGCCAGCAGCAGGGGGCCCGGTGGCACAGATACGCAGTATTTT,CASSRGPGGTDTQYF,TRBJ2-3,NA,TRBD1,TRBV5-6
TGTGCCAGCAGCAAACAGGGGTCCAACAATCAGCCCCAGCATTTT,CASSKQGSNNQPQHF,TRBJ1-5,NA,NA,TRBV21-1
TGTGCCACCAATACAGCGGGCCACAATCAGCCCCAGCATTTT,CATNTAGHNQPQHF,TRBJ1-5,NA,NA,TRBV6-6
TGTGCCAGCAGCAAATACAGGGGGCGAGATGAAAAACTGTTTTTT,CASSKYRGRDEKLFF,TRBJ1-4,NA,TRBD1,TRBV7-9
TGCGCCACCCCGGTAGGGCGGGAAGAGACCCAGTACTTC,CATPVGREETQYF,TRBJ2-5,NA,NA,TRBV10-1
TGTGCCACCTCCGGGAGGACAGGGGGAGAGACCCAGTACTTC,CATSGRTGGETQYF,TRBJ2-5,NA,TRBD1,TRBV2
TGTGCCAGCAGCTCGGGGGGGGCGGGGACTGAAGCTTTCTTT,CASSSGGAGTEAFF,TRBJ1-1,NA,NA,TRBV7-3
TGTGCCAGTAGAGAGGTACCACCCAACAATCAGCCCCAGCATTTT,CASREVPPNNQPQHF,TRBJ1-5,NA,NA,TRBV19
TGCGCCAGCAGCTCAGGACTAGCGCGCCCCGACGAGCAGTACTTC,CASSSGLARPDEQYF,TRBJ2-7,NA,TRBD2,TRBV5-1
TGTGCCAGCAGTCTCTCGGGGGGGCGGGGGCAGTTCTTC,CASSLSGGRGQFF,TRBJ2-1,NA,TRBD2,TRBV28
TGCGCCAGCAGCCAACTTAGCGGGAGCTGGCTCGGGGAGCAGTACTTC,CASSQLSGSWLGEQYF,TRBJ2-7,NA,TRBD2,TRBV4-3
TGTGCCAGTACCTCTTGGGGAGCCTTTCAAGGCTATGGCTACACCTTC,CASTSWGAFQGYGYTF,TRBJ1-2,NA,NA,TRBV19